This T cell receptor (beta chain) was sequenced during a study of identical twins. This CDR3 has 15 amino acids. Unmatched junction bases numbered 8, after V lost 7 bases and J lost 2 bases. A single record per CDR3 protein comes from TCRdb applying MiXCR to the 5' RACE reads. Of 420,000 or so distinct CDR3 sequences in the sample, around 20% are singletons; the top ten hold less than 15%. The receptor's source is a middle-aged man in good health. The rearrangement links TRBV12-3 or TRBV12-4 to TRBJ1-2, with 9 bases identical to TRBD1. Source material: naive T cells sorted from blood. The CDR3 nucleotides are TGTGCCAGCAAACCTACCGGGACAGGGAACTATGGCTACACCTTC. Translated: CASKPTGTGNYGYTF.